These T cell receptor beta chains were read from a single sample in a study of cytomegalovirus exposure and HLA in healthy donors. Sequenced by immunoSEQ multiplex PCR; TCRdb stores in-frame clones only, minus some. The sample has about 100,000 clones, 60% to 75% seen once. The sample taken for sequencing was PBMCs. The receptors stem from a man aged 45 to 65 in good health and CMV-seronegative. Each CDR3 is given with its conserved first and last residue. D genes are given only for firm matches. Some rows mark clone size as missing; the rest say once, few, many or name a class of expanded clone.

>TRBV5-5|NA|TRBD2|TRBJ2-3
CASSLASGVTDTQYF
TGTGCCAGCAGCTTGGCTAGCGGGGTCACAGATACGCAGTATTTT
>TRBV6-1|NA|TRBD1|TRBJ2-1
CASTRTGKNNEQFF
TGTGCCAGCACGAGGACAGGGAAAAACAATGAGCAGTTCTTC
>TRBV7-8|NA|TRBD2|TRBJ2-5
CASSLGTSGPWTQYF
TGTGCCAGCAGTTTGGGGACTAGCGGCCCATGGACCCAGTACTTC
>TRBV14|NA|NA|TRBJ2-7
CASSQEGTSKQYF
TGTGCCAGCAGCCAAGAGGGGACAAGTAAGCAGTACTTC
>TRBV19|NA|TRBD1|TRBJ2-7
CASSRDRGSLYEQYF
TGTGCCAGTAGCCGGGACAGGGGTTCCCTCTACGAGCAGTACTTC
>TRBV11-3|once|NA|TRBJ2-7
CASSLSGYEQYF
TGTGCCAGCAGCTTAAGCGGCTACGAGCAGTACTTC
>TRBV6-5|few|NA|TRBJ2-1
CASSYSDNNEQFF
TGTGCCAGCAGTTACTCGGACAACAATGAGCAGTTCTTC
>TRBV15|NA|TRBD2|TRBJ2-1
CATSRGTSGLNEQFF
TGTGCCACCAGCAGGGGGACTAGCGGTCTAAATGAGCAGTTCTTC
>TRBV19|NA|TRBD2|TRBJ2-7
CASSSPGTSGDYEQYF
TGTGCCAGTAGTAGCCCCGGGACTAGCGGGGATTACGAGCAGTACTTC
>TRBV7-6|NA|NA|TRBJ1-3
CASSARTVTGNTIYF
TGTGCCAGCAGCGCTCGGACAGTGACTGGAAACACCATATATTTT
>TRBV28|NA|NA|TRBJ2-7
CASSLCGRIDSNYAQYF
TGTGCCAGCAGTTTATGTGGGAGGATAGACTCAAACTACGCGCAGTACTTC
>TRBV2|NA|NA|TRBJ1-2
CASSEYGGGYTF
TGTGCCAGCAGTGAATACGGGGGGGGCTACACCTTC
>TRBV28|NA|NA|TRBJ1-2
CASSLSGTPGYTF
TGTGCCAGCAGTTTAAGTGGGACACCAGGCTACACCTTC
>TRBV27|NA|NA|TRBJ1-5
CASSLLVNQPQHF
TGTGCCAGCAGTTTATTAGTCAATCAGCCCCAGCATTTT
>TRBV6-5|NA|NA|TRBJ1-6
CASSFSSYNSPLHF
TGTGCCAGCAGTTTCAGCTCCTATAATTCACCCCTCCACTTT
>TRBV7-6|NA|TRBD2|TRBJ2-1
CASSPTRLAAMDEQFF
TGTGCCAGCAGTCCGACGAGGCTAGCGGCGATGGATGAGCAGTTCTTC
>TRBV11-2|few|NA|TRBJ1-2
CASSLGRGGNYGYTF
TGTGCCAGCAGCTTAGGTCGGGGAGGTAACTATGGCTACACCTTC
>TRBV29-1|NA|NA|TRBJ2-5
CSVEVGEAQYF
TGCAGCGTTGAGGTGGGAGAAGCCCAGTACTTC
>TRBV7-2|NA|NA|TRBJ2-7
CASSLEVTGYVEYF
TGTGCCAGCAGCTTAGAGGTCACAGGTTATGTGGAGTACTTC
>TRBV28|NA|NA|TRBJ1-1
CASRASVGISTEAFF
TGTGCCAGCAGGGCATCCGTCGGGATCAGCACTGAAGCTTTCTTT
>TRBV28|NA|TRBD2|TRBJ2-1
CASRAGGSLYNEQFF
TGTGCCAGCAGGGCCGGGGGGAGCCTCTACAATGAGCAGTTCTTC
>TRBV6-5|NA|TRBD1|TRBJ1-2
CASRWDRGHGYTF
TGTGCCAGCAGGTGGGACAGGGGACATGGCTACACCTTC
>TRBV29-1|NA|NA|TRBJ2-5
CSAPSGVQETQYF
TGCAGCGCGCCCTCCGGGGTCCAAGAGACCCAGTACTTC
>TRBV7-3|few|NA|TRBJ1-2
CASSLTQGGAGYTF
TGTGCCAGCAGCTTAACCCAAGGGGGGGCTGGCTACACCTTC
>TRBV7-6|NA|TRBD1|TRBJ2-1
CASSSRQGVVYNEQFF
TGTGCCAGCAGCAGCAGACAGGGGGTCGTTTACAATGAGCAGTTCTTC
>TRBV5-5|once|TRBD1|TRBJ1-1
CASSLRTGQGEAFF
TGTGCCAGCAGCCTTAGGACAGGGCAGGGTGAAGCTTTCTTT
>TRBV10-3|NA|NA|TRBJ2-7
CAISGSTAGSYEQYF
TGTGCCATCAGTGGGTCGACAGCTGGTTCCTACGAGCAGTACTTC
>TRBV30|NA|NA|TRBJ1-4
CASSDRSTNEKLFF
TGTGCCTCGTCCGACAGGTCAACTAATGAAAAACTGTTTTTT
>TRBV5-1|NA|TRBD2|TRBJ2-5
CASSLGLAGGPQETQYF
TGCGCCAGCAGCTTGGGGCTAGCGGGAGGCCCCCAAGAGACCCAGTACTTC
>TRBV5-1|NA|TRBD1|TRBJ2-7
CASSLEGTAAYEQYF
TGCGCCAGCAGCTTGGAGGGGACAGCAGCCTACGAGCAGTACTTC
>TRBV2|once|NA|TRBJ1-2
CPSSGYTF
TGTCCCTCGAGTGGCTACACCTTC